These T cell receptor beta chains were read from a single sample in a study of blood T cell repertoires in COVID-19. The table came from immunoSEQ multiplex PCR; TCRdb's copy has only in-frame clones and leaves some out. Of 100,000 to 150,000 clones in the sample, around 81% were seen once. The specimen sequenced was peripheral blood. The source is a woman aged 45-59 years with acute or convalescent COVID-19. CDR3s include the opening cysteine and the closing phenylalanine or tryptophan. Fields, in order: clone size, V gene, J gene, D gene, CDR3 DNA, CDR3 protein. D genes are given only for firm matches. Not every row has a clone size; where given, it reads once, few, many or a size class.

clone_size: .
v_call: TRBV9
j_call: TRBJ1-1
d_call: TRBD1
cdr3_nt: TGTGCCAGCAGCGTGAGGGACAGGGGGAGCACTGAAGCTTTCTTT
cdr3_aa: CASSVRDRGSTEAFF

clone_size: once
v_call: TRBV15
j_call: TRBJ2-1
d_call: TRBD2
cdr3_nt: TGTGCCACCAGCAGAGATACGGGGGGACCTTTCAATGAGCAGTTCTTC
cdr3_aa: CATSRDTGGPFNEQFF

clone_size: .
v_call: TRBV7-3
j_call: TRBJ2-1
d_call: .
cdr3_nt: TGTGCCAGCAGCTCCAAGGGACAACCCTACAATGAGCAGTTCTTC
cdr3_aa: CASSSKGQPYNEQFF

clone_size: .
v_call: TRBV29-1
j_call: TRBJ1-1
d_call: TRBD1
cdr3_nt: TGCACCGTCCGACAGGGGAACACTGAAGCTTTCTTT
cdr3_aa: CTVRQGNTEAFF

clone_size: .
v_call: TRBV7-3
j_call: TRBJ1-1
d_call: .
cdr3_nt: TGTGCCAGCAGCCCGCCAGGAAACACTGAAGCTTTCTTT
cdr3_aa: CASSPPGNTEAFF

clone_size: .
v_call: TRBV11-3
j_call: TRBJ2-3
d_call: .
cdr3_nt: TGTGCCAGCAGCGGACCGGGAAACACAGATACGCAGTATTTT
cdr3_aa: CASSGPGNTDTQYF

clone_size: once
v_call: TRBV5-1
j_call: TRBJ2-3
d_call: .
cdr3_nt: TGCGCCAGCAGCCTAGGGACTAGCACAGATACGCAGTATTTT
cdr3_aa: CASSLGTSTDTQYF

clone_size: .
v_call: TRBV2
j_call: TRBJ2-7
d_call: .
cdr3_nt: TGTGCCAGCAGTGTACTCAACTACGAGCAGTACTTC
cdr3_aa: CASSVLNYEQYF

clone_size: .
v_call: TRBV6-5
j_call: TRBJ1-6
d_call: .
cdr3_nt: TGTGCCAGCAGTTTCAAGGGGTGGAATTCACCCCTCCACTTT
cdr3_aa: CASSFKGWNSPLHF

clone_size: .
v_call: TRBV14
j_call: TRBJ2-1
d_call: TRBD2
cdr3_nt: TGTGCCAGCAGCCGCAGACTAGCGGGAGGTTATACCTACAATGAGCAGTTCTTC
cdr3_aa: CASSRRLAGGYTYNEQFF

clone_size: .
v_call: TRBV5-5
j_call: TRBJ1-1
d_call: .
cdr3_nt: TGTGCCAGCAGCGTTACAGGGAACACTGAAGCTTTCTTT
cdr3_aa: CASSVTGNTEAFF

clone_size: few
v_call: TRBV29-1
j_call: TRBJ1-5
d_call: .
cdr3_nt: TGCAGCGTTGCACAGGGCTTCAATCAGCCCCAGCATTTT
cdr3_aa: CSVAQGFNQPQHF

clone_size: .
v_call: TRBV5-1
j_call: TRBJ1-2
d_call: .
cdr3_nt: TGCGCCAGCAGCTTGGCCCCCAACAGCCTCTATGGCTACACCTTC
cdr3_aa: CASSLAPNSLYGYTF

clone_size: .
v_call: TRBV5-1
j_call: TRBJ2-7
d_call: TRBD1
cdr3_nt: TGCGCCAGCAGTTCACGGACAGGGGGGTCCTACGAGCAGTACTTC
cdr3_aa: CASSSRTGGSYEQYF

clone_size: few
v_call: TRBV27
j_call: TRBJ2-2
d_call: .
cdr3_nt: TGTGCCACCTATTCAGGGCACACCGGGGAGCTGTTTTTT
cdr3_aa: CATYSGHTGELFF

clone_size: once
v_call: TRBV19
j_call: TRBJ2-5
d_call: .
cdr3_nt: TGTGCCAGTAGTATCCTCTCGGAGCCCGGTCAAGAGACCCAGTACTTC
cdr3_aa: CASSILSEPGQETQYF

clone_size: .
v_call: TRBV10-2
j_call: TRBJ2-4
d_call: TRBD1
cdr3_nt: TGCGCCAGCAGTGAAAGGCTCCAGGGGGATTTAGCCAAAAACATTCAGTACTTC
cdr3_aa: CASSERLQGDLAKNIQYF

clone_size: .
v_call: TRBV28
j_call: TRBJ2-2
d_call: .
cdr3_nt: TGTGCCAGCAGTTTATTGTCAGGGTTCTCGAACACCGGGGAGCTGTTTTTT
cdr3_aa: CASSLLSGFSNTGELFF

clone_size: .
v_call: TRBV27
j_call: TRBJ2-7
d_call: .
cdr3_nt: TGTGCCAGCAGTCCGACTAGCCTTGGACAGAGGGGTCTCGAGCAGTACTTC
cdr3_aa: CASSPTSLGQRGLEQYF

clone_size: .
v_call: TRBV10-2
j_call: TRBJ1-6
d_call: .
cdr3_nt: TGCGCCAGCAGTGTGGACAGCTATAATTCACCCCTCCACTTT
cdr3_aa: CASSVDSYNSPLHF

clone_size: few
v_call: TRBV6-5
j_call: TRBJ2-7
d_call: TRBD2
cdr3_nt: TGTGCCAGCAGTAGGACTAGCAGAAACAACGAGCAGTACTTC
cdr3_aa: CASSRTSRNNEQYF

clone_size: .
v_call: TRBV12-3/TRBV12-4
j_call: TRBJ1-5
d_call: .
cdr3_nt: TGTGCCAGCAGTTTGGCCAGCAATCAGCCCCAGCATTTT
cdr3_aa: CASSLASNQPQHF

clone_size: few
v_call: TRBV6-6
j_call: TRBJ1-2
d_call: .
cdr3_nt: TGTGCCAGCTCGGGGGGATACTATGGCTACACCTTC
cdr3_aa: CASSGGYYGYTF

clone_size: .
v_call: TRBV28
j_call: TRBJ1-2
d_call: .
cdr3_nt: TGTGCCAGCGAGACAGGATCCACGCAGCGAGGCTACACCTTC
cdr3_aa: CASETGSTQRGYTF

clone_size: .
v_call: TRBV7-3
j_call: TRBJ2-5
d_call: .
cdr3_nt: TGTGCCAGCAGCTCCATCCAAGAGACCCAGTACTTC
cdr3_aa: CASSSIQETQYF

clone_size: .
v_call: TRBV5-6
j_call: TRBJ1-2
d_call: .
cdr3_nt: TGTGCCAGCAGCCAGGGATTCGGCTACACCTTC
cdr3_aa: CASSQGFGYTF

clone_size: .
v_call: TRBV15
j_call: TRBJ1-1
d_call: TRBD1
cdr3_nt: TGTGCCACCAGCAGAGATAGGGACAGTGAAGCTTTCTTT
cdr3_aa: CATSRDRDSEAFF

clone_size: once
v_call: TRBV20-1
j_call: TRBJ1-1
d_call: .
cdr3_nt: TGCAGTGGCAGGGACACTGAAGCTTTCTTT
cdr3_aa: CSGRDTEAFF

clone_size: once
v_call: TRBV28
j_call: TRBJ1-5
d_call: TRBD1
cdr3_nt: TGTGCCAGCAGTCCGGACAGGGGGTTGGGTAATCAGCCCCAGCATTTT
cdr3_aa: CASSPDRGLGNQPQHF

clone_size: .
v_call: TRBV10-3
j_call: TRBJ2-7
d_call: TRBD1
cdr3_nt: TGTGCCATCAGATTAACCGGGACAGCCTACGAGCAGTACTTC
cdr3_aa: CAIRLTGTAYEQYF

clone_size: .
v_call: TRBV4-1
j_call: TRBJ1-3
d_call: TRBD1
cdr3_nt: TGCGCCAGCAGCCAAGAGTTGACAGGGGGTGGCTCTGGAAACACCATATATTTT
cdr3_aa: CASSQELTGGGSGNTIYF

clone_size: .
v_call: TRBV7-8
j_call: TRBJ1-2
d_call: TRBD1
cdr3_nt: TGTGCCAGCAGCATGCGGGACAGCCGGTCAGGTGGCTACACCTTC
cdr3_aa: CASSMRDSRSGGYTF

clone_size: .
v_call: TRBV6-5
j_call: TRBJ2-2
d_call: TRBD1
cdr3_nt: TGTGCCAGCGGCGACAGGGAGAACACCGGGGAGCTGTTTTTT
cdr3_aa: CASGDRENTGELFF

clone_size: .
v_call: TRBV6-5
j_call: TRBJ2-5
d_call: .
cdr3_nt: TGTGCCAGCAGTTACGAAGGCGGTGGGGAGACCCAGTACTTC
cdr3_aa: CASSYEGGGETQYF

clone_size: .
v_call: TRBV5-1
j_call: TRBJ1-1
d_call: TRBD1
cdr3_nt: TGCGCCAGCAGCTCCCCACGGGGACAGAAGAACACTGAAGCTTTCTTT
cdr3_aa: CASSSPRGQKNTEAFF